The 14 T cell receptor beta chains presented below share a single source sample, sequenced in a study of T cell responses to AZD1222 COVID-19 vaccine. This table comes from immunoSEQ multiplex PCR, and its TCRdb copy is limited to in-frame clones, with some not included. In the table there are some 180,000 clones, roughly 92% of which are singletons. Sequencing was performed on peripheral blood, taken 28 days after the second dose of the MenACWY control vaccine. These receptors came from an adult who received the MenACWY meningococcal vaccine as a control.

The chain couples TRBV19 to TRBJ2-7; D is perhaps TRBD2 (6 bases). Germline loops: CDR1 LNHDA, CDR2 SQIVND (reference sequence). V was trimmed by 5 bases and J by 1 base, leaving 12 bases between them. The CDR3 is made up of 14 amino acids. As DNA, the CDR3 is TGTGCCAGTAGTGCTCGGACTAATTCCTACGAGCAGTACTTC. Translation gives CASSARTNSYEQYF.

The chain has TRBV18 and TRBJ1-5; TRBD1 aligns across 10 bases. This CDR3 has 15 residues. Germline assignment: CDR1 KGHSH and CDR2 LQKENI. V trimming: 4 bases; J trimming: 1 base; junction bases outside the gene matches: 1. CDR3 region: CASSQGQGSNQPQHF. The CDR3 DNA is TGTGCCAGCTCACAGGGACAGGGGAGCAATCAGCCCCAGCATTTT.

V gene TRBV30 combines with J gene TRBJ2-7; TRBD1 matches at 7 bases. The germline CDR1 and CDR2 sequences are GTSNPN and SVGIG (reference sequence). Unmatched junction bases numbered 10, after V lost 7 bases and J lost 1 base. CDR3 size: 14 residues. As DNA, the CDR3 is TGTGCCTCTGACAGGGCCGAAAATTCCTACGAGCAGTACTTC. Protein sequence: CASDRAENSYEQYF.

The chain employs TRBV30 and TRBJ1-2, with 7 bases aligning to TRBD1. V dropped 3 bases and J dropped 7; count of bases not matched to a gene: 11. CDR1 is GTSNPN and CDR2 is SVGIG in the germline V gene (reference sequence). This CDR3 is 14 amino acids long. For the CDR3, the DNA is TGTGCCTGGAGGGACAGGATACACCACGGTGGCTACACCTTC. Amino acid sequence: CAWRDRIHHGGYTF.

This rearrangement joins TRBV7-8 to TRBJ2-6; tentatively, D is TRBD2 (5 bases). Germline V gives CDR1 SGHVS, CDR2 FQNEAQ. The germline V and J ends were trimmed by 3 bases and 1 base, with 16 bases remaining between them. CDR3 length equals 18 residues. The CDR3 spells CASSFPGVGRSGANVLTF. The CDR3 DNA sequence: TGTGCCAGCAGCTTCCCCGGGGTGGGCCGGTCTGGGGCCAACGTCCTGACTTTC.

The rearrangement joins TRBV5-4 to TRBJ1-1, with TRBD1 matching 7 bases. The CDR3 runs to 14 residues. Per germline, CDR1 SGHNT and CDR2 YYREEE (reference sequence). V shed 0 bases and J 6 bases; nucleotides not matched to a gene: 5. The CDR3 spells CASSLDRGAPEAFF. The DNA of the CDR3 is TGTGCCAGCAGCTTGGACAGGGGCGCACCTGAAGCTTTCTTT.

V gene TRBV28 combines with J gene TRBJ2-7, with 9 positions matching TRBD2. With 3 bases clipped from V and 5 bases from J, the junction kept 8 bases outside the gene matches. CDR3 size: 15 residues. Germline lookup yields CDR1 MDHEN and CDR2 SYDVKM. The CDR3 sequence is CASSLGAGGVDEQYF. The CDR3 DNA reads TGTGCCAGCAGTTTGGGAGCGGGAGGTGTGGACGAGCAGTACTTC. Filled out from reference TRBV28 and TRBJ2-7, the complete variable domain reads DVKVTQSSRYLVKRTGEKVFLECVQDMDHENMFWYRQDPGLGLRLIYFSYDVKMKEKGDIPEGYSVSREKKERFSLILESASTNQTSMYLCASSLGAGGVDEQYFGPGTRLTVT.

This rearrangement joins TRBV19 to TRBJ1-5; D unclear. This CDR3 comprises 12 residues. V lost 5 bases and J 3 bases, leaving 5 bases between the germline ends. Germline CDR1 reads LNHDA; CDR2 reads SQIVND (reference sequence). The DNA of the CDR3 is TGTGCCAGTAGTCTTTTCAATCAGCCCCAGCATTTT. Its translation is CASSLFNQPQHF.

The chain is built from TRBV5-6 and TRBJ2-1, with TRBD2 as a possible D gene (5 bases). The CDR3 totals 15 residues. V lost 6 bases and J 6 bases, leaving 19 bases between the germline ends. Per the germline V gene, CDR1 is SGHDT and CDR2 is YYEEEE. The CDR3 protein is CASTIGPTSFNEQFF. CDR3 bases: TGTGCCAGCACCATCGGACCCACTAGTTTCAATGAGCAGTTCTTC.

V and J are TRBV5-1 and TRBJ1-1, with 7 bases fitting TRBD1. Germline V CDR1 and CDR2: SGHRS, YFSETQ. The trim removed 0 bases at V and 12 bases at J, leaving 8 bases unmatched. The CDR3 extends over 13 amino acids. The CDR3 coding sequence is TGCGCCAGCAGCTTGGTAACAGGGGAGAGAACTTTCTTT. This encodes CASSLVTGERTFF.

V and J are TRBV6-5 and TRBJ2-3; 9 positions agree with TRBD2. Per the germline V gene, CDR1 is MNHEY and CDR2 is SVGAGI. This CDR3 region has 14 residues. J gave up 4 bases and V 6 bases, and 5 bases lay outside the gene matches. CDR3 sequence reads: CASRQTSGPDTQYF. CDR3 bases: TGTGCCAGCAGACAGACTAGCGGTCCAGATACGCAGTATTTT.

The genes are TRBV5-1 and TRBJ2-7; 7 nucleotides match TRBD2. Looked up from germline, CDR1 is SGHRS and CDR2 is YFSETQ. The V gene end was trimmed by 4 bases and the J gene end by 2 bases; junction bases not matched to a gene: 6. CDR3 size: 14 residues. In nucleotides, the CDR3 is TGCGCCAGCAGCCGGGACGGACTAGCCTACGAGCAGTACTTC. Its protein product is CASSRDGLAYEQYF. The variable domain in full, with the rest retrieved from reference TRBV5-1 and TRBJ2-7, is KAGVTQTPRYLIKTRGQQVTLSCSPISGHRSVSWYQQTPGQGLQFLFEYFSETQRNKGNFPGRFSGRQFSNSRSEMNVSTLELGDSALYLCASSRDGLAYEQYFGPGTRLTVT.

This chain uses TRBV20-1 with TRBJ2-7, with D perhaps matching TRBD2 (5 bases). The CDR3 is 10 amino acids. Trimming took off 4 bases at V and 7 bases at J, with 8 bases between the two ends. Per germline, CDR1 DFQATT and CDR2 SNEGSKA (reference sequence). The DNA for the CDR3 is TGCAGTGCTAACATAGCGGAGCAGTACTTC. It translates to CSANIAEQYF.

The chain carries TRBV7-9 and TRBJ1-2, with D unresolved. Looked up from germline, CDR1 is SEHNR and CDR2 is FQNEAQ (reference sequence). This CDR3 has 15 residues. Trimming shortened V by 2 bases and J by 2 bases, and 12 bases separated the two germline ends. CDR3 DNA: TGTGCCAGCAGCTTACTAGGCGGCCCAAACTATGGCTACACCTTC. It is translated as CASSLLGGPNYGYTF. Drawing the rest from reference TRBV7-9 and TRBJ1-2, the complete variable domain is DTGVSQNPRHKITKRGQNVTFRCDPISEHNRLYWYRQTLGQGPEFLTYFQNEAQLEKSRLLSDRFSAERPKGSFSTLEIQRTEQGDSAMYLCASSLLGGPNYGYTFGSGTRLTVV.